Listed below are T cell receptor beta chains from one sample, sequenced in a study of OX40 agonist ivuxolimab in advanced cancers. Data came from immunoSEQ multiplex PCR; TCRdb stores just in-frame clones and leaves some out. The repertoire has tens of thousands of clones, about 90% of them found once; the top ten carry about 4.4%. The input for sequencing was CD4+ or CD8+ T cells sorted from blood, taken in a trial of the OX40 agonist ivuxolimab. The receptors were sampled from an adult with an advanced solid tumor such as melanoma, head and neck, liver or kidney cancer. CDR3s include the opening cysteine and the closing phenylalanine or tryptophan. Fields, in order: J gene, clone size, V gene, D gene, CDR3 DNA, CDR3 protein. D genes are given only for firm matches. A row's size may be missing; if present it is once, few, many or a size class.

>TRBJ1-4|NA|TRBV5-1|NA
TGCGCCAGCAGCTTCGGACTGTTAGGGGAAAAACTGTTTTTT
CASSFGLLGEKLFF
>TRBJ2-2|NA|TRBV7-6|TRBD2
TGTGCCAGCAGCCCAGCTAGCGGTTACACCGGGGAGCTGTTTTTT
CASSPASGYTGELFF
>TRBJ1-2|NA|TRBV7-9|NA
TGTGCCAGCAGCTTGGTCCCCCCAACGGACTATGGCTACACCTTC
CASSLVPPTDYGYTF
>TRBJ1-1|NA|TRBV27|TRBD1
TGTGCCAGCAGTCCCAGGGGGGGCTACACTGAAGCTTTCTTT
CASSPRGGYTEAFF
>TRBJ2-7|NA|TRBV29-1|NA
TGCAGCGTTGTTCCCAGGAACTCCTACGAGCAGTACTTC
CSVVPRNSYEQYF
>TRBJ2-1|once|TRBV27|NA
TGTGCCAGCAGACTGACTGTAGAGCCCTACAATGAGCAGTTCTTC
CASRLTVEPYNEQFF
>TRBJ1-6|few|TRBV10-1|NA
TGCGCCAGCAGTGACAGCTATAATTCACCCCTCCACTTT
CASSDSYNSPLHF
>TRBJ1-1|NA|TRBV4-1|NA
TGCGCCAGCAGCCAGCCAGGTGTAATGAACACTGAAGCTTTCTTT
CASSQPGVMNTEAFF
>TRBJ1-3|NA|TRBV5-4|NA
TGTGCCAGCAGCTTGCCAGGGCCTAGCTCTGGAAACACCATATATTTT
CASSLPGPSSGNTIYF
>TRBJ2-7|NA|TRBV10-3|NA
TGTGCCATCAGACCGGGAAGTAACTACGAGCAGTACTTC
CAIRPGSNYEQYF
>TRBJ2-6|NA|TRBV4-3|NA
TGCGCCAGCAGCCAAGATCAGGGCTCTGGGGCCAACGTCCTGACTTTC
CASSQDQGSGANVLTF
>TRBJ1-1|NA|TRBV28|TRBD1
TGTGCCAGCGGGGGACAGGCTATCATGAACACTGAAGCTTTCTTT
CASGGQAIMNTEAFF
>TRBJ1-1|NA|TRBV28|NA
TGTGCCAGCAGCAGCAGTCGGACAGCCGTGGAAGCTTTCTTT
CASSSSRTAVEAFF
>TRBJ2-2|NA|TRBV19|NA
TGTGCCAGTAGTATAGGAGGCACCTACACCGGGGAGCTGTTTTTT
CASSIGGTYTGELFF
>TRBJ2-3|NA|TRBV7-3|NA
TGTGCCAGCAGCTTAACCGGCGGCTCTACAGATACGCAGTATTTT
CASSLTGGSTDTQYF